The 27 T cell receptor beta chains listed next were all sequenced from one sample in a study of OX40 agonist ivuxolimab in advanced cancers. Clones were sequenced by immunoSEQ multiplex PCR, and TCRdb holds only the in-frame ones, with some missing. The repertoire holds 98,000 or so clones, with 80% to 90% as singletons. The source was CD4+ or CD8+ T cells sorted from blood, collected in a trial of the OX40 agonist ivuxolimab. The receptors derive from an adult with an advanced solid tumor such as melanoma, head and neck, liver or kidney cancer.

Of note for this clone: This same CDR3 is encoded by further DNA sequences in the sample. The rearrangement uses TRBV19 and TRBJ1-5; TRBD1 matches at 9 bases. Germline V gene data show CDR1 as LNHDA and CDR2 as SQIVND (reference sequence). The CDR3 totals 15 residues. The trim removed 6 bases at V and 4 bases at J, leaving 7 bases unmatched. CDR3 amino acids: CASSTGQGGNQPQHF. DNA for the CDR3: TGTGCCAGTAGCACGGGACAGGGAGGGAATCAGCCCCAGCATTTT.

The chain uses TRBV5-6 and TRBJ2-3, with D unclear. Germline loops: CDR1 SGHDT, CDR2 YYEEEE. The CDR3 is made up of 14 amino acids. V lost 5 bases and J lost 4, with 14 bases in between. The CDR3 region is CASRDETKPDTQYF. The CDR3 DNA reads TGTGCCAGCAGGGATGAGACGAAGCCAGATACGCAGTATTTT.

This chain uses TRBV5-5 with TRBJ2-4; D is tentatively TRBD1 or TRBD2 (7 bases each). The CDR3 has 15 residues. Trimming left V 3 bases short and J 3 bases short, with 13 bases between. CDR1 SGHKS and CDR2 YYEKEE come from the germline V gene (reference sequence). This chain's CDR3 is CASSWGGQNKNIQYF. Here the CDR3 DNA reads TGTGCCAGCAGCTGGGGGGGACAGAACAAAAACATTCAGTACTTC.

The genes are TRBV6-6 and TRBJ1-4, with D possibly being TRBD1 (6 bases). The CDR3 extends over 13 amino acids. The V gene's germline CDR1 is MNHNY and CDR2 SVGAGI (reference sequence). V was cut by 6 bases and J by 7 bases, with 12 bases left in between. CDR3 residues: CASRPGAVEKLFF. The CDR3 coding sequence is TGTGCCAGCAGGCCAGGGGCCGTTGAAAAACTGTTTTTT.

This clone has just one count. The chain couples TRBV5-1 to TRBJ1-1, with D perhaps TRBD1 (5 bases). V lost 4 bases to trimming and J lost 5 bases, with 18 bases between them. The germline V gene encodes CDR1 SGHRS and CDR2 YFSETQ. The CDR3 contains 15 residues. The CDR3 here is CASSRGADTRTEAFF. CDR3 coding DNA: TGCGCCAGCAGCAGAGGGGCCGACACGAGGACTGAAGCTTTCTTT.

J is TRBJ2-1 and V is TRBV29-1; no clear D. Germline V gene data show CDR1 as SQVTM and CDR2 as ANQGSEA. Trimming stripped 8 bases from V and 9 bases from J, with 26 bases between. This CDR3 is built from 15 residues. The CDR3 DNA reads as TGCAGCCAGAAAGCCCGGCGACTGGGTCAGGTTGAGCAGTTCTTC. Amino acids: CSQKARRLGQVEQFF.

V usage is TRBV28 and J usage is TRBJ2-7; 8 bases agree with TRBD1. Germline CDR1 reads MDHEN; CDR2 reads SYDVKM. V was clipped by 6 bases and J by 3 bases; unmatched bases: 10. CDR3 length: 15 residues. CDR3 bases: TGTGCCAGCAGCCAGACCTCAGGGGGCTACTACGAGCAGTACTTC. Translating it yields CASSQTSGGYYEQYF.

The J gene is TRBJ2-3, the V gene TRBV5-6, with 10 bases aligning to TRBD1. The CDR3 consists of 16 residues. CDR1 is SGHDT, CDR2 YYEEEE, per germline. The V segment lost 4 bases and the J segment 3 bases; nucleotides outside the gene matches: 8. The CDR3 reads CASSNRDRGRTDTQYF. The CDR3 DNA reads TGTGCCAGCAGCAACAGGGACAGGGGAAGGACAGATACGCAGTATTTT.

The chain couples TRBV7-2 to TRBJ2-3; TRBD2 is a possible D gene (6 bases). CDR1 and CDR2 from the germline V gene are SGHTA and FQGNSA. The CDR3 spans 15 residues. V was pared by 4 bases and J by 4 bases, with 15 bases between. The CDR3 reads CASSSGGLSSDTQYF. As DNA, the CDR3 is TGTGCCAGCAGCTCAGGAGGGCTGAGTTCAGATACGCAGTATTTT. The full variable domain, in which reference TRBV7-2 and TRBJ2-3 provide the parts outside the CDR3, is GAGVSQSPSNKVTEKGKDVELRCDPISGHTALYWYRQSLGQGLEFLIYFQGNSAPDKSGLPSDRFSAERTGGSVSTLTIQRTQQEDSAVYLCASSSGGLSSDTQYFGPGTRLTVL.

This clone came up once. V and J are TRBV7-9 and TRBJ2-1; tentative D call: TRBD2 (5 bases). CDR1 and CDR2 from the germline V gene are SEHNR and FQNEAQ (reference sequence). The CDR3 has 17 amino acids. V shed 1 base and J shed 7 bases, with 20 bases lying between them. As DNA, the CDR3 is TGTGCCAGCAGCTTAGGAGGGTGGTACCCCCAGAATAATGAGCAGTTCTTC. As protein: CASSLGGWYPQNNEQFF.

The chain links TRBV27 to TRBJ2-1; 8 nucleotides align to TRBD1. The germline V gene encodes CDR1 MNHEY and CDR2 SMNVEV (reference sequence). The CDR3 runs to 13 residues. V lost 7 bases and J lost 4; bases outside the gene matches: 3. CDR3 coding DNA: TGTGCCAGCACCAGGACAGGGTACAATGAGCAGTTCTTC. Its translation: CASTRTGYNEQFF.

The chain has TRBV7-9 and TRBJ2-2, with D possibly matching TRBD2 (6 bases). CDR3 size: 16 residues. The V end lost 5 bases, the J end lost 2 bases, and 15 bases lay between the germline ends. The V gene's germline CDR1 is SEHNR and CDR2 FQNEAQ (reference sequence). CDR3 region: CASSLAGLSNTGELFF. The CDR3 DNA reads TGTGCCAGCAGCCTGGCGGGACTCTCAAACACCGGGGAGCTGTTTTTT.

The chain's CDR3 is CASSTGGIYEQYV. Written as DNA, the CDR3 is TGTGCCAGCTCCACCGGGGGTATCTACGAGCAGTACGTC. The chain employs TRBV18 and TRBJ2-7, with D perhaps TRBD2 (6 bases). The germline V gene has CDR1 KGHSH and CDR2 LQKENI. The CDR3 consists of 13 residues. Trimming removed 6 bases from V and 3 bases from J, with 12 bases in between.

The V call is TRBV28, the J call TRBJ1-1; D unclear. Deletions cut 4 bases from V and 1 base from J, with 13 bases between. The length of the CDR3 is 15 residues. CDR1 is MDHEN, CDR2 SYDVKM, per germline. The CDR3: CASSSDGEENTEAFF. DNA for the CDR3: TGTGCCAGCAGTTCCGACGGTGAGGAGAACACTGAAGCTTTCTTT.

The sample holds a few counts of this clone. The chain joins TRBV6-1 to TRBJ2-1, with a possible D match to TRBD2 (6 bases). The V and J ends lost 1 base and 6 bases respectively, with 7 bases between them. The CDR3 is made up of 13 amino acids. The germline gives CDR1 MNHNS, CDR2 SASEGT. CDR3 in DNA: TGTGCCAGCAGTGAAGGTAGCGGCAATGAGCAGTTCTTC. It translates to CASSEGSGNEQFF.

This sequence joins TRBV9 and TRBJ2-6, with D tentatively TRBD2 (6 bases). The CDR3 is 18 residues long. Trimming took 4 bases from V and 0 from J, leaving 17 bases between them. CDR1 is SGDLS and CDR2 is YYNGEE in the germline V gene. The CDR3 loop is CASSPLGMGGSGANVLTF. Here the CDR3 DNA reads TGTGCCAGCAGCCCTCTCGGGATGGGGGGCTCTGGGGCCAACGTCCTGACTTTC.

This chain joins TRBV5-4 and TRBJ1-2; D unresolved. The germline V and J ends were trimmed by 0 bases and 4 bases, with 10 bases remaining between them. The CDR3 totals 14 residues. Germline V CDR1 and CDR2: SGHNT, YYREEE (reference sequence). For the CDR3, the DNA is TGTGCCAGCAGCTTGGGGCAGGCCGCCTATGGCTACACCTTC. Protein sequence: CASSLGQAAYGYTF. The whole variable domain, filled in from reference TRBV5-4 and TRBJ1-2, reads ETGVTQSPTHLIKTRGQQVTLRCSSQSGHNTVSWYQQALGQGPQFIFQYYREEENGRGNFPPRFSGLQFPNYSSELNVNALELDDSALYLCASSLGQAAYGYTFGSGTRLTVV.

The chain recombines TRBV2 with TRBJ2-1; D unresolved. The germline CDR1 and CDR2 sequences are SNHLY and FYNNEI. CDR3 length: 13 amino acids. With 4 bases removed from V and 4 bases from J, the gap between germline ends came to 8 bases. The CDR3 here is CASSVLEYNEQFF. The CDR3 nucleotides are TGTGCCAGCAGTGTATTGGAATACAATGAGCAGTTCTTC.

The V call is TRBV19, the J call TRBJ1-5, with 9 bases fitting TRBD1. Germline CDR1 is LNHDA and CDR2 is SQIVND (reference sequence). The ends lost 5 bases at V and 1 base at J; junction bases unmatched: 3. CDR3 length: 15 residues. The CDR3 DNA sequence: TGTGCCAGTAGTCTACAGGGGGCAAGCAATCAGCCCCAGCATTTT. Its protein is CASSLQGASNQPQHF. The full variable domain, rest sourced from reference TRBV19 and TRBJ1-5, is DGGITQSPKYLFRKEGQNVTLSCEQNLNHDAMYWYRQDPGQGLRLIYYSQIVNDFQKGDIAEGYSVSREKKESFPLTVTSAQKNPTAFYLCASSLQGASNQPQHFGDGTRLSIL.

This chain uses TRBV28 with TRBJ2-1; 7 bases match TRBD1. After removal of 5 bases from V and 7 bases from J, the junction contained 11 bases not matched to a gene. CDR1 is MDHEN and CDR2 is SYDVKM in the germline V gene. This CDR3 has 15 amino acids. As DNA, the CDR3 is TGTGCCAGCAGTCCCAGGGGGATGGGTAGGAATGAGCAGTTCTTC. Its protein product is CASSPRGMGRNEQFF.

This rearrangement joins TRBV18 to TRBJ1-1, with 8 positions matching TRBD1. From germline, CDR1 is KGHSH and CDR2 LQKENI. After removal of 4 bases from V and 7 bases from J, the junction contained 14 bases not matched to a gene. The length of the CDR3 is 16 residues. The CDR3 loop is CASSLAPLRTGIEAFF. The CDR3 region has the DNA TGTGCCAGCTCACTTGCTCCTCTAAGGACAGGGATTGAAGCTTTCTTT.

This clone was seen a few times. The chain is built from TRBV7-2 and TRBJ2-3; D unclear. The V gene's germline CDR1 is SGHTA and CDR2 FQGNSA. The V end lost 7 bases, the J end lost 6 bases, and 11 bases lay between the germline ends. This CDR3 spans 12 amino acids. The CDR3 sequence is CASTLPGDTQYF. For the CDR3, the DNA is TGTGCCAGCACCCTCCCTGGGGATACGCAGTATTTT.

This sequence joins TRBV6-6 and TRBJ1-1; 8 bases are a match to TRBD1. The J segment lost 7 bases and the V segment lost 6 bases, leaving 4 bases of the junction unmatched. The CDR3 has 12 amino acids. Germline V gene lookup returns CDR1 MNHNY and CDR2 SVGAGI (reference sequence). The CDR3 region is CASRSGQGEAFF. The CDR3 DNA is TGTGCCAGCAGATCCGGACAGGGTGAAGCTTTCTTT.

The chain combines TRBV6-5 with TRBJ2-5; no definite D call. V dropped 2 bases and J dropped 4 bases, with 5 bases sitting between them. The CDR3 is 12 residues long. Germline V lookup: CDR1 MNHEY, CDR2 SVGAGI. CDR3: CASSYRGETQYF. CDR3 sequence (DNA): TGTGCCAGCAGTTACCGCGGAGAGACCCAGTACTTC.

This CDR3 is CASSPPGLGNEQFF. The CDR3 nucleotides read TGCGCCAGCAGCCCCCCGGGACTAGGGAATGAGCAGTTCTTC. The chain has TRBV5-1 and TRBJ2-1; 8 bases map to TRBD2. Germline CDR1 reads SGHRS; CDR2 reads YFSETQ. V shed 4 bases and J 7 bases; nucleotides not matched to a gene: 7. The CDR3 covers 14 residues.

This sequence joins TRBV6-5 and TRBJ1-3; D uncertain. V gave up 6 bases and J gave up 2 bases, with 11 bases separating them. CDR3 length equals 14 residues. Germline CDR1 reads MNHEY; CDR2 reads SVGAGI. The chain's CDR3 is CASRAGSPGNTIYF. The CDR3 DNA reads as TGTGCCAGCAGAGCCGGGAGCCCTGGAAACACCATATATTTT.

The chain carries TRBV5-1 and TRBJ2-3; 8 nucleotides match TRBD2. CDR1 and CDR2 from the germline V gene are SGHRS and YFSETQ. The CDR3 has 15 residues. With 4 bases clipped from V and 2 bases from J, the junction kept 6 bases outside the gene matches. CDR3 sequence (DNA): TGCGCCAGCAGCCCGAGGCGGGAGGCCACAGATACGCAGTATTTT. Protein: CASSPRREATDTQYF.